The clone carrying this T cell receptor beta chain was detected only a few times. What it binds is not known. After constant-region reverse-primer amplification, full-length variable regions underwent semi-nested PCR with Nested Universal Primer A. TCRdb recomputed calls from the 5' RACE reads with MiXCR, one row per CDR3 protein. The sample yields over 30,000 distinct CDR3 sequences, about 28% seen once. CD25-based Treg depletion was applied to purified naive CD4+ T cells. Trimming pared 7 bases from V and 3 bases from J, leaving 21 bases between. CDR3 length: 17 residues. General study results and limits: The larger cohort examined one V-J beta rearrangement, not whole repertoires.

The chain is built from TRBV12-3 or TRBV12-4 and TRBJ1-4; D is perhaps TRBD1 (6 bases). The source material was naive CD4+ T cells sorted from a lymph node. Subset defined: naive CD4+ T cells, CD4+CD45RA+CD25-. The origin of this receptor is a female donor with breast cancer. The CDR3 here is CASTPDGGAIPNEKLFF. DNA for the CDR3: TGTGCCAGCACTCCAGACGGGGGCGCGATCCCTAATGAAAAACTGTTTTTT.